This T cell receptor beta chain was retrieved from a study of OX40 agonist ivuxolimab in advanced cancers. Study-level background: Enrollees could have had prior anti-PD-1, anti-PD-L1 or anti-CTLA-4 therapy, which over 35% had received. Partial responses were observed in three patients, of whom one had hepatocellular carcinoma and two had cutaneous melanoma.

The data were produced by immunoSEQ multiplex PCR, yet TCRdb's version contains in-frame clones alone and is incomplete. The table records tens of thousands of clones, over 80% of them present only once. General study findings and limits: Expanded clones were, on average, more numerous in CD8+ T cells than in CD4+. No determination was made of the antigen specificity of the expanded peripheral T cells.

A word on this clone: The antigen remains unidentified.

Deletions cut 4 bases from V and 4 bases from J, with 17 bases between. CDR3 size: 16 residues. Germline assignment: CDR1 MNHEY and CDR2 SVGAGI. This chain joins TRBV6-5 and TRBJ2-1, with D possibly TRBD2 on 6 matching bases. This specimen consisted of CD4+ or CD8+ T cells sorted from blood, obtained in a trial of the OX40 agonist ivuxolimab. The sequence came from an adult with an advanced solid tumor such as melanoma, head and neck, liver or kidney cancer. The CDR3 protein is CASSSLGTPPYNEQFF. In DNA, the CDR3 is TGTGCCAGCAGTTCCCTGGGGACTCCTCCGTACAATGAGCAGTTCTTC.